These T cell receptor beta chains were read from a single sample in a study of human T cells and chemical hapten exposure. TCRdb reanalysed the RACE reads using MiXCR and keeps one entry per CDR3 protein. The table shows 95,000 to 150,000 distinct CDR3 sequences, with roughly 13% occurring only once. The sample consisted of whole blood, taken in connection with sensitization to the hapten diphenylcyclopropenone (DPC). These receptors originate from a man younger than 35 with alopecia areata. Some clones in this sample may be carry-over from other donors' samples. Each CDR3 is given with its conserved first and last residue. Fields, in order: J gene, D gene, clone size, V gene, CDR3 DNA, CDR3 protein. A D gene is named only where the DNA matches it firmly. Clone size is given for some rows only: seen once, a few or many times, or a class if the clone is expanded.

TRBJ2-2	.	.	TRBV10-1	TGCGCCAGCAGTGACGTTGAGGGGGGATTGAACACCGGGGAGCTGTTTTTT	CASSDVEGGLNTGELFF
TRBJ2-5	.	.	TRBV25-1	TGTGCCACCCAAAGTTTGGGAACCCAAGAGACCCAGTACTTC	CATQSLGTQETQYF
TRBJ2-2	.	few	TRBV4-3	TGCGCCAGCAGCCAAGATGTCACGGAACCGAACACCGGGGAGCTGTTTTTT	CASSQDVTEPNTGELFF
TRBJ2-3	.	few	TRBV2	TGTGCCAGCAGGGATACGACAGATACGCAGTATTTT	CASRDTTDTQYF
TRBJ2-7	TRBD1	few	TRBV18	TGTGCCAGCTCACCACCGGGACAGGGGGCTTACGAGCAGTACTTC	CASSPPGQGAYEQYF
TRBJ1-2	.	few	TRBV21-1	TGTGCCAGCAGCTCCTCGTGGGGTCCCTCGGGCTACACCTTC	CASSSSWGPSGYTF
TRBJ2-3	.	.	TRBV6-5	TGTGCCAGCAGTTACTCTGGGCTTCGCGGTGTTGGGACCACAGATACGCAGTATTTT	CASSYSGLRGVGTTDTQYF
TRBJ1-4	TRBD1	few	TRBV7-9	TGTGCCAGCAGTTTCCGGACAGGGGGAAGAGAAAAACTGTTTTTT	CASSFRTGGREKLFF
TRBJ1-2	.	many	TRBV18	TGTGCCAGCTCACCGGGGGATAACTATGGCTACACCTTC	CASSPGDNYGYTF
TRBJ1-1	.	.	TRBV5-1	TGCGCCAGCAGTTCAGGGTTCTTGAACACTGAAGCTTTCTTT	CASSSGFLNTEAFF
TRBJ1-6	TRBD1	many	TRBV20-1	TGCAGTGCTAGAGAGGACAGGGGGATGGGTTCACCCCTCCACTTT	CSAREDRGMGSPLHF
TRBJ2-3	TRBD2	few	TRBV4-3	TGCGCCAGCAGCCCGTCAGCGGGGGTCGGCACAGATACGCAGTATTTT	CASSPSAGVGTDTQYF
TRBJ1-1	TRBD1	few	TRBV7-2	TGTGCCAGCAGCTTAGCGACAGGGAGGAGCACTGAAGCTTTCTTT	CASSLATGRSTEAFF
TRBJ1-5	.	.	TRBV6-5	TGTGCCAGCAGCGGGGGTGGTCAGCCCCAGCATTTT	CASSGGGQPQHF
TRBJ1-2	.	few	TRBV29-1	TGCAGCGTTGACATGCTGCGGGCTAACTATGGCTACACCTTC	CSVDMLRANYGYTF
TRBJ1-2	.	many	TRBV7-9	TGTGCCAGCAGCTATGTTAGTCCTGAATGCTACACCTTC	CASSYVSPECYTF
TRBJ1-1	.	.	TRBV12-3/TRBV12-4	TGTGCCAGCAGGTCGACGACGAACACTGAAGCTTTCTTT	CASRSTTNTEAFF
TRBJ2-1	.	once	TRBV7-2	TGTGCCAGCACTATCGGACAAGGTTACAATGAGCAGTTCTTC	CASTIGQGYNEQFF
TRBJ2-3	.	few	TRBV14	TGTGCCAGCAGCCAAGATCTTGAAGATACGCAGTATTTT	CASSQDLEDTQYF
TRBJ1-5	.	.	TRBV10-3	TGTGCCATCAGTGAGTCATCCACCGGGCAGCCCCAGCATTTT	CAISESSTGQPQHF
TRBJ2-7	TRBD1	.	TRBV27	TGTGCCAGCGGTGGGACAGGGGTTTTCTACGAGCAGTACTTC	CASGGTGVFYEQYF
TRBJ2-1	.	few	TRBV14	TGTGCCAGCAGCCAAGAACTCTTCAATGAGCAGTTCTTC	CASSQELFNEQFF
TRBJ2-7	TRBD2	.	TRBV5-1	TGCGCCAGCAGCAGAGGGCCTAGCGGGGAACAGTACTTC	CASSRGPSGEQYF
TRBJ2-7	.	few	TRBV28	TGTGCCAGCAGTTTGAAGAGCTACGAGCAGTACTTC	CASSLKSYEQYF
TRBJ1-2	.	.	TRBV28	TGTGCCAGCAGTCTATGGACAGCCTATGGCTACACCTTC	CASSLWTAYGYTF
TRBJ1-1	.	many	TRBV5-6	TGTGCCAGCAGCTTGGTCCCAGGGCAATTATTGAACACTGAAGCTTTCTTT	CASSLVPGQLLNTEAFF
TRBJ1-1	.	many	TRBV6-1	TGTGCCAGCAGTGAAGGAATTCCCGGCTTTGAAGGGGGGACGAACACTGAAGCTTTCTTT	CASSEGIPGFEGGTNTEAFF
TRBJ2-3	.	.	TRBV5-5	TGTGCCAGCAGCTTGGGAGCCCCAGATACGCAGTATTTT	CASSLGAPDTQYF
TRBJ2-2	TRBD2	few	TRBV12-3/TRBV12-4	TGTGCCAGCGGACAGAGTATATCCCGACTAGCGGGGCGGGGGGAGCTGTTTTTT	CASGQSISRLAGRGELFF
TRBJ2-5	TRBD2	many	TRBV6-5	TGTGCCAGCAGACCCCTAGCGGGGGGTAACCAAGAGACCCAGTACTTC	CASRPLAGGNQETQYF
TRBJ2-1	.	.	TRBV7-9	TGTGCCAGCAGCTTAGCGGAGGTAAAGATATCCTACAATGAGCAGTTCTTC	CASSLAEVKISYNEQFF
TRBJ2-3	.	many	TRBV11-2	TGTGCCAGCAGCACAAGGGTCCCTCCGGTAGCAGATACGCAGTATTTT	CASSTRVPPVADTQYF
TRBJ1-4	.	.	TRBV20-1	TGCAGTGCTAGAGGGACCGCGCTGGAAAAACTGTTTTTT	CSARGTALEKLFF
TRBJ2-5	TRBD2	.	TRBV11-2	TGTGCCAGCAGCCTCGTCGCTAGCGGGGGGGCGTACCAAGAGACCCAGTACTTC	CASSLVASGGAYQETQYF